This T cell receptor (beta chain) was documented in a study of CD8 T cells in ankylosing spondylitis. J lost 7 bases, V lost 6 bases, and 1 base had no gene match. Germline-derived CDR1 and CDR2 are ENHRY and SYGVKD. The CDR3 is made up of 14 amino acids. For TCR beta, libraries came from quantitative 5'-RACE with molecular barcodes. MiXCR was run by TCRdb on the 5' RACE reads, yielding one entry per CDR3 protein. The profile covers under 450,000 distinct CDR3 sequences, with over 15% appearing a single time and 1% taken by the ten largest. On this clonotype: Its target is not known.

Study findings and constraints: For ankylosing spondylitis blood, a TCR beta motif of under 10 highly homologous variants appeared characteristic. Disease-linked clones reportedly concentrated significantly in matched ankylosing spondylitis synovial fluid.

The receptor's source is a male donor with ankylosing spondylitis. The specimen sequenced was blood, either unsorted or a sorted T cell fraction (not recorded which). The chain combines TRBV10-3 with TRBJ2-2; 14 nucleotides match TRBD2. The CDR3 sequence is CAIRGLAGDGELFF. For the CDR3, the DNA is TGTGCCATCAGGGGACTAGCGGGAGACGGGGAGCTGTTTTTT.